Listed here are 7 T cell receptor beta chains from one sample, sequenced in a study of shared clonotypes between healthy human individuals. Assay used: immunoSEQ multiplex PCR; TCRdb lists only in-frame clones, some missing. Of a few million clones listed, approximately 93% are singletons. The sample consisted of naive CD4+ T cells from PBMCs. The subset is: CD45RA+ positively selected. These receptors originate from a man younger than 35 in good health. Some clones in this sample may be carry-over from other donors' samples.

As regards this clone: This same CDR3 is encoded by further DNA sequences in the sample. The chain carries TRBV27 and TRBJ2-7; 10 nucleotides match TRBD2. Germline V CDR1 and CDR2: MNHEY, SMNVEV (reference sequence). This CDR3 is 15 amino acids long. J lost 1 base, V lost 5 bases, and 5 bases had no gene match. CDR3 bases: TGTGCCAGCAGTCCCCGACTAGCGGGTTCCTACGAGCAGTACTTC. Its translation: CASSPRLAGSYEQYF.

For this clone: The sample holds other DNA sequences that translate to the same CDR3. The V and J genes are TRBV6-6 and TRBJ2-1; D remains ambiguous. V was trimmed by 2 bases and J by 5 bases, leaving 10 bases between them. Per germline, CDR1 MNHNY and CDR2 SVGAGI (reference sequence). This CDR3 has 14 residues. The CDR3 sequence: CASSYGPVNNEQFF. CDR3 DNA: TGTGCCAGCAGTTACGGGCCAGTTAACAATGAGCAGTTCTTC.

The rearrangement links TRBV6-5 to TRBJ2-7; possible D gene TRBD1, 5 bases. The CDR3 is 15 residues long. The germline CDR1 and CDR2 sequences are MNHEY and SVGAGI. V was cut by 6 bases and J by 9 bases, with 24 bases left in between. The CDR3 is CASRRQNRPSTGQYF. CDR3 in DNA: TGTGCCAGCAGAAGACAGAATCGACCCAGTACGGGGCAGTACTTC.

The rearrangement joins TRBV9 to TRBJ2-7; 8 bases map to TRBD1. The CDR3 loop spans 15 amino acids. Losses at the gene ends were 3 bases for V and 5 bases for J; bases not matched to a gene: 10. Germline CDR1 and CDR2: SGDLS and YYNGEE. CDR3 region: CASSETGGKYNEQYF. The CDR3 DNA sequence: TGTGCCAGCAGCGAAACAGGGGGTAAGTATAACGAGCAGTACTTC.

There are a few counts of this clone. The rearrangement uses TRBV5-1 and TRBJ1-2; D unclear. V gave up 0 bases and J gave up 7 bases, with 10 bases separating them. The CDR3 totals 13 residues. The germline CDR1 and CDR2 sequences are SGHRS and YFSETQ. In DNA, the CDR3 is TGCGCCAGCAGCTTGGCCTTAGGGAGTGGCTACACCTTC. Protein product: CASSLALGSGYTF.

The chain employs TRBV29-1 and TRBJ2-7; no clear D gene. Germline-derived CDR1 and CDR2 are SQVTM and ANQGSEA. V lost 7 bases and J lost 6, with 13 bases in between. The CDR3 is 11 amino acids. The CDR3 sequence: CSGVRQGEQYF. In DNA, the CDR3 is TGCAGCGGGGTCAGGCAAGGCGAGCAGTACTTC.

The chain employs TRBV5-6 and TRBJ2-7; D unclear. The CDR3 totals 13 residues. Germline-derived CDR1 and CDR2 are SGHDT and YYEEEE. V lost 1 base and J 5 bases, leaving 10 bases between the germline ends. This CDR3 is CASSLITVNEQYF. CDR3 sequence (DNA): TGTGCCAGCAGCTTGATTACTGTGAACGAGCAGTACTTC.